This T cell receptor beta chain derives from a study of blood T cell repertoires in COVID-19. At the level of the study: T cells, B-cell-depleted T cells, or PBMCs supplied cDNA or gDNA.

The protocol was immunoSEQ multiplex PCR, while the TCRdb copy is restricted to in-frame clones and leaves out a portion. The sample has tens of thousands of clones, roughly 76% seen once. Germline assignment: CDR1 SSHAT and CDR2 FNYEAQ (reference sequence). The CDR3 sequence is 15 residues long. This clone was seen a handful of times. The junction shows a germline mismatch at one end, possibly a read error. This chain connects TRBV7-7 to TRBJ2-5; 8 bases match TRBD1. Sequencing input: peripheral blood. The TCR originated in a man aged 65-85 years with active or convalescent COVID-19. The CDR3: CASSLLQGGPETQYF. The CDR3 nucleotides read TGTGCTAGCAGCTTATTACAGGGGGGACCAGAGACCCAGTACTTC.